One sample yielded the 10 T cell receptor beta chains listed below, sequenced in a study of blood T cell repertoires in COVID-19. Sequencing used immunoSEQ multiplex PCR; TCRdb keeps in-frame clones, though not all of them. Seen here are a few hundred thousand clones, 80% to 95% observed once, and the top ten hold roughly 7.3%. The sequencing sample was made of peripheral blood. These receptors all come from a woman aged 25 to 39 with COVID-19, enrolled during active disease.

A remark on this clone: Additional DNA sequences in this sample encode the identical CDR3. The rearrangement uses TRBV5-1 and TRBJ1-1; D is uncertain. The germline V gene encodes CDR1 SGHRS and CDR2 YFSETQ. V lost 2 bases to trimming and J lost 0 bases, with 5 bases between them. The CDR3 loop spans 13 amino acids. CDR3 sequence (DNA): TGCGCCAGCAGCTTCTCAGTGAACACTGAAGCTTTCTTT. This translates into CASSFSVNTEAFF.

The chain has TRBV5-5 and TRBJ1-1; no definite D call. This CDR3 contains 14 residues. The V and J ends lost 4 bases and 3 bases respectively, with 13 bases between them. Germline V lookup: CDR1 SGHKS, CDR2 YYEKEE (reference sequence). The CDR3: CASSETETYTEAFF. Written as DNA, the CDR3 is TGTGCCAGCAGCGAAACAGAGACGTACACTGAAGCTTTCTTT.

The chain is built from TRBV24-1 and TRBJ1-2, with 10 bases fitting TRBD1. The CDR3 contains 15 residues. The germline V gene has CDR1 KGHDR and CDR2 SFDVKD. J gave up 6 bases and V 4 bases, and 7 bases lay outside the gene matches. The CDR3 nucleotides read TGTGCCACCAGTGAGACAGGGGGCGTCGGGAATGGCTACACCTTC. Translating gives CATSETGGVGNGYTF.

This chain links TRBV27 with TRBJ1-3; tentative D call: TRBD1 (5 bases). Trimming cost V 6 bases and J 1 base, with 16 bases left between them. In germline, CDR1 is MNHEY, CDR2 SMNVEV (reference sequence). This CDR3 has 16 residues. The CDR3: CASSAWGGISGNTIYF. The CDR3 DNA reads as TGTGCCAGCAGCGCTTGGGGGGGAATATCTGGAAACACCATATATTTT.

This clone was seen a single time. The rearrangement uses TRBV2 and TRBJ1-2; D may be TRBD1 (5 bases). Germline CDR1 reads SNHLY; CDR2 reads FYNNEI. The length of the CDR3 is 14 residues. V lost 2 bases and J lost 8, with 15 bases in between. The CDR3 is CASSEIGGISGYTF. The CDR3 nucleotides read TGTGCCAGCAGTGAAATCGGGGGTATAAGCGGCTACACCTTC.

This chain links TRBV9 with TRBJ2-1; TRBD2 aligns across 7 bases. CDR1 is SGDLS and CDR2 is YYNGEE in the germline V gene. V lost 0 bases and J lost 0; bases outside the gene matches: 9. The CDR3 has 18 amino acids. Here the CDR3 reads CASSVEGGGRSSYNEQFF. The CDR3 DNA reads as TGTGCCAGCAGCGTAGAGGGCGGGGGACGGTCCTCCTACAATGAGCAGTTCTTC.

J is TRBJ2-3 and V is TRBV3-1 (or the pseudogene TRBV3-2); D gene uncertain. In germline, CDR1 is LGHDT, CDR2 YNNKEL (reference sequence). The CDR3 runs to 12 residues. V was trimmed by 4 bases and J by 2 bases, leaving 4 bases between them. CDR3 nucleotide sequence: TGTGCCAGCAGCCTCATCACAGATACGCAGTATTTT. It encodes CASSLITDTQYF.

For this clone: This same CDR3 is encoded by further DNA sequences in the sample. The chain uses TRBV5-1 and TRBJ1-2; D is possibly TRBD1 (5 bases). Trimming stripped 0 bases from V and 5 bases from J, with 8 bases between. Germline values: CDR1 SGHRS, CDR2 YFSETQ. The CDR3 has 13 amino acids. Here the CDR3 reads CASSLVAGYGYTF. The CDR3 DNA follows: TGCGCCAGCAGCTTGGTCGCAGGGTATGGCTACACCTTC. Full variable domain (outside the CDR3, taken from reference TRBV5-1 and TRBJ1-2): KAGVTQTPRYLIKTRGQQVTLSCSPISGHRSVSWYQQTPGQGLQFLFEYFSETQRNKGNFPGRFSGRQFSNSRSEMNVSTLELGDSALYLCASSLVAGYGYTFGSGTRLTVV.

This sequence joins TRBV9 and TRBJ1-5; 7 bases map to TRBD1. This CDR3 has 14 residues. Germline lookup yields CDR1 SGDLS and CDR2 YYNGEE. The ends lost 0 bases at V and 6 bases at J; junction bases unmatched: 3. CDR3 coding DNA: TGTGCCAGCAGCGTAGAAGGGACAGCTCAGCCCCAGCATTTT. It encodes CASSVEGTAQPQHF.

This CDR3 is CASSTGQGVDNEQFF. The CDR3 nucleotides are TGTGCCAGCAGCACGGGACAGGGAGTCGACAATGAGCAGTTCTTC. The chain carries TRBV7-6 and TRBJ2-1, with TRBD1 matching over 9 bases. The CDR3 has 15 residues. Per the germline V gene, CDR1 is SGHVS and CDR2 is FNYEAQ. With V trimmed by 5 bases and J by 5 bases, 7 bases remained unmatched.